This T cell receptor (beta chain) was found in a study of spatial heterogeneity in lung cancer. Study details: Detected sequences consistently included more beta-chain ones than alpha-chain ones. In raw reads, more than 9.5 appearances on average were recorded for each unique TCR and UMI combination. General observations from the study: One measure, the expanded intratumoral alpha and beta TCR count, tracked tumor mutation counts.

As to this clonotype: Its antigen is not known.

As for time point: sample taken at primary tumor resection. Untreated early-stage non-small cell lung cancer patients, 72 in total, were the donors. Germline loops: CDR1 SNHLY, CDR2 FYNNEI. The J segment lost 7 bases and the V segment lost 3 bases, leaving 9 bases of the junction unmatched. The length of the CDR3 is 15 residues. Carried by each TCR cDNA molecule was a unique molecular identifier. TCRdb processed the 5' RACE reads anew with MiXCR; each CDR3 protein has one entry. The repertoire holds 3,300 or so distinct CDR3 sequences, with about 17% as singletons. The receptor was isolated from a male donor with early-stage non-small cell lung cancer. The gene calls are TRBV2 and TRBJ1-5; the match to TRBD1 covers 7 bases. Specimen: lung tumor tissue, collected at surgery. DNA for the CDR3: TGTGCCAGCAGTGATAGGACAGGCCTCAGGCAGCCCCAGCATTTT. Translation gives CASSDRTGLRQPQHF.